This passage covers 3 T cell receptor beta chains from one sample sequenced in a study of blood T cell repertoires in COVID-19. The table came from immunoSEQ multiplex PCR; TCRdb's copy has only in-frame clones and leaves some out. The table has 200,000 to 300,000 clones, about 70% seen once; the top ten hold 2.5% to 4%. Input material: peripheral blood. These receptors were obtained from an elderly woman with acute or convalescent COVID-19.

The V call is TRBV4-3, the J call TRBJ2-3; TRBD2 might be the D (6 bases). The germline V gene has CDR1 LGHNA and CDR2 YSLEER. There are 15 residues in the CDR3. Trimming removed 0 bases at V and 4 bases at J, with 11 bases between. This CDR3 is CASSQDRLGPDTQYF. The CDR3 region has the DNA TGCGCCAGCAGCCAAGATAGACTAGGCCCAGATACGCAGTATTTT.

The rearrangement uses TRBV5-1 and TRBJ2-1; TRBD2 agrees at 7 bases. Trimming removed 5 bases from V and 16 bases from J; junction bases left unmatched: 12. The CDR3 runs to 12 residues. The germline V gene encodes CDR1 SGHRS and CDR2 YFSETQ. CDR3 region: CASREEGGTLFF. Here the CDR3 DNA reads TGCGCCAGCAGAGAGGAGGGAGGGACCCTTTTCTTC.

The chain recombines TRBV18 with TRBJ1-2; D gene ambiguous. V was pared by 3 bases and J by 1 base, with 12 bases between. The CDR3 is 15 residues long. Germline lookup yields CDR1 KGHSH and CDR2 LQKENI. The CDR3 is CASSPTPLDNYGYTF. The DNA of the CDR3 is TGTGCCAGCTCACCTACACCCCTCGATAACTATGGCTACACCTTC.